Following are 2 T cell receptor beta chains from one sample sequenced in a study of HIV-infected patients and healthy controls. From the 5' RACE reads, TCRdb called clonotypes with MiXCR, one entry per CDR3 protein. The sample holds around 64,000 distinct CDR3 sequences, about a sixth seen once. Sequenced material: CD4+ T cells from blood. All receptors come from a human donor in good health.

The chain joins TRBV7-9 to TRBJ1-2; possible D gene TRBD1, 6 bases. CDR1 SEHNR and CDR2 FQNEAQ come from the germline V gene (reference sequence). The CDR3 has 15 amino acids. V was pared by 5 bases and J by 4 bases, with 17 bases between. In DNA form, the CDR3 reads TGTGCCAGCAGCGGGGGGGGCAGGACGAGCTATGGCTACACCTTC. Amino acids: CASSGGGRTSYGYTF.

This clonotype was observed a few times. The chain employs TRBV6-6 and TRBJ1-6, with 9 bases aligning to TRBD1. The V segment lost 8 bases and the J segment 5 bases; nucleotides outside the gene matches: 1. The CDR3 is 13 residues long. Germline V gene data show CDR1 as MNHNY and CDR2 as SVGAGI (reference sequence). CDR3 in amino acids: CASRDRDNSPLHF. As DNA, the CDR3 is TGTGCCAGCCGGGACAGGGATAATTCACCCCTCCACTTT.